In this sample, the clone carrying this T cell receptor beta chain turned up many times. Its antigen remains unknown. Trimming cost V 2 bases and J 5 bases, with 15 bases left between them. The CDR3 is made up of 16 amino acids. Germline V gene data show CDR1 as MDHEN and CDR2 as SYDVKM. This specimen belongs to a study of T cells in Graves' hyperthyroidism and ophthalmopathy. Overall study findings and caveats: Blood also contained most expanded thyroid clonotypes above 0.001.

TCR beta CDR3 regions were amplified from RNA. TCR CDR3 regions were first amplified by RT-PCR with HTBI primers. TCRdb re-analysed the multiplex PCR reads in MiXCR, keeping a single row per CDR3 protein. The sample holds about 640,000 distinct CDR3 sequences, around 21% seen once. The receptor was isolated from a man aged 30 to 39 with Graves' ophthalmopathy. Sequencing used blood. The genes are TRBV28 and TRBJ1-4; D gene ambiguous. The CDR3 nucleotides read TGTGCCAGCAGTTTAAATCGCGGGATAACCAATGAAAAACTGTTTTTT. Translated: CASSLNRGITNEKLFF.